The 30 T cell receptor beta chains below all came from one sample that was sequenced in a study of cytomegalovirus exposure and HLA in healthy donors listed by TCRdb under 2017. Receptors were amplified or captured by the immunoSEQ multiplex PCR assay. For the multiplex PCR, a mixture combining 60 forward primers for TCR Vbeta segments and 13 reverse primers for TCR Jbeta segments was used. Not all clones reach the TCRdb copy of this immuneACCESS table, which keeps in-frame sequences only. Checked studies attribute under half of the gap to unresolved V genes and leave the rest unexplained. The sample data list about 140,000 clones, and approximately 79% of these were observed just once. The top ten constitute 4.2% of the sample. Sequencing input: PBMCs. All receptors come from a man over 45 in good health and CMV-seropositive.

The chain links TRBV28 to TRBJ2-5; 7 nucleotides line up with TRBD1. Per germline, CDR1 MDHEN and CDR2 SYDVKM. V shed 3 bases, J shed 1 base, and the junction held 2 bases outside the gene matches. The CDR3 runs 14 residues. The CDR3 DNA reads as TGTGCCAGCAGTTTGGGACAGATCCAAGAGACCCAGTACTTC. Encoded protein: CASSLGQIQETQYF.

The chain joins TRBV23-1 to TRBJ2-1, with 13 bases fitting TRBD2. TRBV23-1 counts as an open reading frame of uncertain function. Trimming removed 4 bases from V and 10 bases from J; junction bases left unmatched: 13. The CDR3 covers 17 residues. The CDR3 coding sequence is TGCGCCAGCAGTCCACCAAGGGGGACTAGCGGGGTGGGGGAGCAGTTCTTC. Translated: CASSPPRGTSGVGEQFF.

The chain has TRBV10-2 and TRBJ1-2; 11 bases match TRBD1. Germline trimming cut 2 bases from V and 5 bases from J; bases unmatched to any gene: 7. The V gene's germline CDR1 is WSHSY and CDR2 SAAADI. The length of the CDR3 is 16 residues. The CDR3 reads CASSEPRTGGAYGYTF. The CDR3 DNA reads as TGCGCCAGCAGTGAGCCCCGGACAGGGGGCGCGTATGGCTACACCTTC.

This chain connects TRBV4-1 to TRBJ1-2; D unresolved. Germline loops: CDR1 MGHRA, CDR2 YSYEKL. V lost 0 bases to trimming and J lost 8 bases, with 13 bases between them. This CDR3 comprises 14 residues. In DNA form, the CDR3 reads TGCGCCAGCAGCCAAGAGTTTGCGGCGCGCGGCTACACCTTC. It yields the protein CASSQEFAARGYTF.

The V and J genes are TRBV11-2 and TRBJ2-3; D uncertain. Trimming took off 5 bases at V and 2 bases at J, with 8 bases between the two ends. The CDR3 is 13 residues long. CDR1 is SGHAT, CDR2 FQNNGV, per germline. CDR3 bases: TGTGCCAGCAGCCTATTACCCACAGATACGCAGTATTTT. This gives the protein CASSLLPTDTQYF.

CDR3 loop: CASSPGVGGEAFF. The CDR3 bases are TGTGCCAGCAGTCCAGGAGTCGGAGGTGAAGCTTTCTTT. This chain uses TRBV6-6 with TRBJ1-1; no clear D. Trimming removed 5 bases at V and 7 bases at J, with 14 bases between. CDR1 and CDR2 (germline): MNHNY, SVGAGI (reference sequence). The CDR3 totals 13 residues.

This clone turned up a few times. V usage is TRBV7-9 and J usage is TRBJ2-1; D remains ambiguous. Germline V gene data show CDR1 as SEHNR and CDR2 as FQNEAQ (reference sequence). V dropped 3 bases and J dropped 5 bases, with 20 bases sitting between them. The CDR3 extends over 17 amino acids. The CDR3 loop reads CASSFSPASPLHNEQFF. DNA of the CDR3: TGTGCCAGCAGCTTTTCCCCTGCGTCTCCGCTACACAATGAGCAGTTCTTC.

The gene calls are TRBV6-6 and TRBJ1-2, with a tentative D call TRBD1 (5 bases). The V end lost 2 bases, the J end lost 4 bases, and 11 bases lay between the germline ends. CDR1 is MNHNY and CDR2 is SVGAGI in the germline V gene (reference sequence). The CDR3 spans 14 residues. This CDR3 reads CASSYPRVPYGYTF. The CDR3 nucleotides read TGTGCCAGCAGTTACCCCAGGGTCCCCTATGGCTACACCTTC.

The chain combines TRBV18 with TRBJ1-3; D ambiguous. Germline V CDR1 and CDR2: KGHSH, LQKENI. The CDR3 runs 16 residues. Trimming pared 6 bases from V and 0 bases from J, leaving 15 bases between. The CDR3 region has the DNA TGTGCCAGCTCCGAAGTAGAGGGAATCTCTGGAAACACCATATATTTT. This gives the protein CASSEVEGISGNTIYF.

The J gene is TRBJ2-5, the V gene TRBV5-4; 7 bases map to TRBD1. The germline gives CDR1 SGHNT, CDR2 YYREEE (reference sequence). J was trimmed by 1 base and V by 7 bases; bases with no gene match: 10. The CDR3 runs to 15 residues. CDR3 bases: TGTGCCAGCTGGGACAGCAGAAGAACCCAAGAGACCCAGTACTTC. As protein: CASWDSRRTQETQYF.

A few counts support this clone. The rearrangement uses TRBV30 and TRBJ1-1; tentatively, D is TRBD1 (6 bases). CDR3 length: 15 residues. CDR1 is GTSNPN, CDR2 SVGIG, per germline (reference sequence). Trimming shortened V by 1 base and J by 0 bases, and 12 bases separated the two germline ends. The CDR3 DNA reads TGTGCCTGGAGTGCGGACAGAGCCATGAACACTGAAGCTTTCTTT. Its protein product is CAWSADRAMNTEAFF.

There are a few counts of this clone. V is TRBV5-8 and J is TRBJ1-1; D possibly corresponds to TRBD1 (5 bases). There are 14 residues in the CDR3. Germline assignment: CDR1 SGHTS and CDR2 YDEGEE. Trimming took 4 bases from V and 6 from J, leaving 16 bases between them. The CDR3 nucleotides read TGTGCCAGCAGCCCCCTCACGGGGGAACCTGAAGCTTTCTTT. This sequence encodes CASSPLTGEPEAFF. The full variable domain, with the rest looked up from reference TRBV5-8 and TRBJ1-1, is EAGVTQSPTHLIKTRGQQATLRCSPISGHTSVYWYQQALGLGLQFLLWYDEGEERNRGNFPPRFSGRQFPNYSSELNVNALELEDSALYLCASSPLTGEPEAFFGQGTRLTVV.

The V call is TRBV11-2, the J call TRBJ1-2, with 7 bases matching TRBD1. Germline V gene sequence: CDR1 SGHAT, CDR2 FQNNGV. The junction had 2 bases not matched to a gene; V was cut back by 0 bases and J by 4 bases. This CDR3 spans 14 amino acids. The CDR3 nucleotides read TGTGCCAGCAGCTTAGATACAGGGGCCTATGGCTACACCTTC. Its protein product is CASSLDTGAYGYTF. Variable domain in full (rest from reference TRBV11-2 and TRBJ1-2): EAGVAQSPRYKIIEKRQSVAFWCNPISGHATLYWYQQILGQGPKLLIQFQNNGVVDDSQLPKDRFSAERLKGVDSTLKIQPAKLEDSAVYLCASSLDTGAYGYTFGSGTRLTVV.

The gene calls are TRBV4-1 and TRBJ1-1; D ambiguous. The germline CDR1 and CDR2 sequences are MGHRA and YSYEKL. The length of the CDR3 is 14 residues. Trimming removed 4 bases from V and 3 bases from J, with 12 bases in between. CDR3 DNA: TGCGCCAGCAGCCCCTTGAACCCGGACACTGAAGCTTTCTTT. It translates to CASSPLNPDTEAFF.

This chain connects TRBV18 to TRBJ1-2; 7 nucleotides match TRBD1. Trimming took 4 bases from V and 4 from J; bases not matched to a gene: 3. The CDR3 has 13 residues. Germline CDR1 reads KGHSH; CDR2 reads LQKENI. The CDR3 sequence: CASSRGDSYGYTF. CDR3 coding DNA: TGTGCCAGCTCACGGGGGGACAGCTATGGCTACACCTTC.

The chain combines TRBV5-1 with TRBJ2-7, with TRBD2 as a possible D gene (7 bases). Looked up from germline, CDR1 is SGHRS and CDR2 is YFSETQ. Trimming took off 4 bases at V and 3 bases at J, with 20 bases between the two ends. The CDR3 extends over 16 amino acids. Written as DNA, the CDR3 is TGCGCCAGCAGCAACCCAAGGTGGGGGGGCGGCTACGAGCAGTACTTC. It encodes CASSNPRWGGGYEQYF.

The V gene is TRBV11-3, the J gene TRBJ2-2; possible D gene TRBD2, 5 bases. In germline, CDR1 is SGHNT, CDR2 YENEEA. Trimming stripped 8 bases from V and 2 bases from J, with 9 bases between. CDR3 length equals 13 residues. CDR3 nucleotides: TGTGCCAGCGAGGGAGTCAACACCGGGGAGCTGTTTTTT. Protein: CASEGVNTGELFF.

This chain connects TRBV5-4 to TRBJ2-1; TRBD2 matches at 13 bases. V lost 4 bases to trimming and J lost 5 bases; unmatched junction nucleotides: 9. The length of the CDR3 is 17 residues. Germline V gene lookup returns CDR1 SGHNT and CDR2 YYREEE (reference sequence). In nucleotides, the CDR3 is TGTGCCAGCAGCATCGCTCCTGGGACTAGCGGGGACAATGAGCAGTTCTTC. Translated, it gives CASSIAPGTSGDNEQFF.

This clone was counted only a few times. V is TRBV2 and J is TRBJ1-2, with TRBD1 matching 7 bases. Germline V CDR1 and CDR2: SNHLY, FYNNEI. The CDR3 consists of 15 residues. V trimming: 3 bases; J trimming: 4 bases; junction bases outside the gene matches: 8. This CDR3 is CASSDSEQGIYGYTF. The CDR3 nucleotides read TGTGCCAGCAGTGACTCCGAACAGGGGATCTATGGCTACACCTTC.

The chain carries TRBV7-9 and TRBJ2-3; unclear D gene. The CDR3 runs 14 residues. V lost 1 base and J 6 bases, leaving 11 bases between the germline ends. Germline assignment: CDR1 SEHNR and CDR2 FQNEAQ (reference sequence). The CDR3 DNA reads as TGTGCCAGCAGCTTAGAAGGAGCTGGGGATACGCAGTATTTT. It codes for CASSLEGAGDTQYF.

V gene TRBV11-2 combines with J gene TRBJ2-7, with D maybe TRBD1 (5 bases). CDR1 and CDR2 from the germline V gene are SGHAT and FQNNGV. V was clipped by 5 bases and J by 2 bases, with 19 bases between them. The length of the CDR3 is 16 residues. This CDR3 reads CASSRYPAGNTYEQYF. The CDR3 DNA is TGTGCCAGCAGCCGTTACCCGGCAGGGAACACCTACGAGCAGTACTTC. Supplemented by reference TRBV11-2 and TRBJ2-7, the full variable domain reads EAGVAQSPRYKIIEKRQSVAFWCNPISGHATLYWYQQILGQGPKLLIQFQNNGVVDDSQLPKDRFSAERLKGVDSTLKIQPAKLEDSAVYLCASSRYPAGNTYEQYFGPGTRLTVT.

The V and J genes are TRBV7-8 and TRBJ2-2; a weak D match, TRBD1 (6 bases). Germline CDR1 is SGHVS and CDR2 is FQNEAQ. The CDR3 is 14 residues long. With 1 base removed from V and 4 bases from J, the gap between germline ends came to 7 bases. CDR3 residues: CASSLGGGTGELFF. In DNA form, the CDR3 reads TGTGCCAGCAGCTTAGGAGGGGGCACCGGGGAGCTGTTTTTT.

CDR3 coding DNA: TGTGCCAGCAGTGAAGGTCGGTTGGGGGGTCTAATCTACAATGAGCAGTTCTTC. Amino acids: CASSEGRLGGLIYNEQFF. This sequence joins TRBV2 and TRBJ2-1; D might be TRBD2 (6 bases). Trimming took off 1 base at V and 3 bases at J, with 19 bases between the two ends. CDR1 is SNHLY and CDR2 is FYNNEI in the germline V gene. This CDR3 contains 18 residues.

This chain uses TRBV4-1 with TRBJ2-5; D might be TRBD2 (6 bases). This CDR3 region has 13 residues. CDR1 is MGHRA and CDR2 is YSYEKL in the germline V gene. Trimming took off 6 bases at V and 5 bases at J, with 13 bases between the two ends. This CDR3 is CASRPPGDETQYF. The CDR3 bases are TGCGCCAGCAGGCCCCCGGGGGATGAGACCCAGTACTTC.

J is TRBJ1-1 and V is TRBV7-8; 7 nucleotides align to TRBD1. Germline trimming cut 4 bases from V and 1 base from J; bases unmatched to any gene: 6. The CDR3 has 15 residues. Per germline, CDR1 SGHVS and CDR2 FQNEAQ. This CDR3 is CASSSRQGKNTEAFF. CDR3 DNA: TGTGCCAGCAGCTCACGACAGGGTAAGAACACTGAAGCTTTCTTT. Together with reference TRBV7-8 and TRBJ1-1, the CDR3 gives the full variable domain: GAGVSQSPRYKVAKRGQDVALRCDPISGHVSLFWYQQALGQGPEFLTYFQNEAQLDKSGLPSDRFFAERPEGSVSTLKIQRTQQEDSAVYLCASSSRQGKNTEAFFGQGTRLTVV.

This clone showed up just a few times. DNA of the CDR3: TGTGCCAGCAGCTTCGACAGAAGCTCTGGAAACACCATATATTTT. Translating gives CASSFDRSSGNTIYF. The chain joins TRBV7-6 to TRBJ1-3, with a tentative D call TRBD1 (5 bases). V was cut by 3 bases and J by 0 bases, with 9 bases left in between. The CDR3 consists of 15 residues. Germline loops: CDR1 SGHVS, CDR2 FNYEAQ.

The CDR3 DNA is TGCGCCAGCAGCCAAGAATTGGGACTAGCGGGAGCTAATGAGCAGTTCTTC. This sequence encodes CASSQELGLAGANEQFF. The J gene is TRBJ2-1, the V gene TRBV4-3, with 14 bases identical to TRBD2. V shed 0 bases and J 7 bases; nucleotides not matched to a gene: 5. The CDR3 sequence is 17 residues long. Looked up from germline, CDR1 is LGHNA and CDR2 is YSLEER.

The chain has TRBV6-1 and TRBJ2-7, with TRBD1 matching over 7 bases. The J segment lost 0 bases and the V segment lost 5 bases, leaving 7 bases of the junction unmatched. CDR3 length: 15 amino acids. Looked up from germline, CDR1 is MNHNS and CDR2 is SASEGT. The CDR3 nucleotides are TGTGCCAGCAGTCCGACAGGGACGATCTCCTACGAGCAGTACTTC. This encodes CASSPTGTISYEQYF.

The sample holds a few counts of this clone. The chain uses TRBV5-5 and TRBJ1-2; D uncertain. Trimming took off 0 bases at V and 12 bases at J, with 9 bases between the two ends. The germline V gene has CDR1 SGHKS and CDR2 YYEKEE (reference sequence). The CDR3 has 11 residues. The CDR3 spells CASSLGVEDTF. As DNA, the CDR3 is TGTGCCAGCAGCTTGGGGGTTGAGGACACCTTC.

The V call is TRBV7-2, the J call TRBJ1-2; possible D gene TRBD1, 5 bases. V was clipped by 8 bases and J by 6 bases, with 25 bases between them. This CDR3 contains 16 residues. In germline, CDR1 is SGHTA, CDR2 FQGNSA. The CDR3, as DNA: TGTGCCAGCGCAGCCGGCCGGGGAGGAAGGGGCCATGGCTACACCTTC. Protein product: CASAAGRGGRGHGYTF.